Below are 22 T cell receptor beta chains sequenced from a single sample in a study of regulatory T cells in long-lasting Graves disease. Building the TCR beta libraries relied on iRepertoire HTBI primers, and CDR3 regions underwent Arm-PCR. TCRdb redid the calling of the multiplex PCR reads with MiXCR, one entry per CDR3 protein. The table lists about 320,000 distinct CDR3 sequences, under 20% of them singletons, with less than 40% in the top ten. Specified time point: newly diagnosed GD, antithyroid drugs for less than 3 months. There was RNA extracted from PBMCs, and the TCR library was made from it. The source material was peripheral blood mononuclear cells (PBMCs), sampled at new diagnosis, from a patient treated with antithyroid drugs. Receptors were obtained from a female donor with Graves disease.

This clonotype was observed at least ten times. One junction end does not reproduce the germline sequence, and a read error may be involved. Here the CDR3 reads CASRPDTTGSYEQYF. The CDR3 nucleotides read TGTGCCAGCAGACCCGATACGACAGGCTCCTACGAGCAGTACTTC. V and J are TRBV5-1 and TRBJ2-7; D might be TRBD1 (6 bases). The germline gives CDR1 SGHRS, CDR2 YFSETQ. The CDR3 extends over 15 amino acids. The entire variable domain, with the rest obtained from reference TRBV5-1 and TRBJ2-7, is as follows: KAGVTQTPRYLIKTRGQQVTLSCSPISGHRSVSWYQQTPGQGLQFLFEYFSETQRNKGNFPGRFSGRQFSNSRSEMNVSTLELGDSALYLCASRPDTTGSYEQYFGPGTRLTVT.

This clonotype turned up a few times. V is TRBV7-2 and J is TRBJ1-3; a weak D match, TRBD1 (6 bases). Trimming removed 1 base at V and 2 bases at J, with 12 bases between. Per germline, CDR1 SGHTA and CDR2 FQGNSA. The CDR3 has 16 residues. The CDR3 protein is CASSLGPGDAGNTIYF. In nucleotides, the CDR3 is TGTGCCAGCAGCTTAGGTCCAGGGGACGCTGGAAACACCATATATTTT.

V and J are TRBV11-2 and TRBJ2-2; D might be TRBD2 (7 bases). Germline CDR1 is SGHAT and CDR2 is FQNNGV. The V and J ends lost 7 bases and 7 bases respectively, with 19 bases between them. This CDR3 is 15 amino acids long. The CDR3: CASIQGRGSDGELFF. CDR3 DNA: TGTGCCAGCATCCAAGGGAGGGGGTCCGACGGGGAGCTGTTTTTT.

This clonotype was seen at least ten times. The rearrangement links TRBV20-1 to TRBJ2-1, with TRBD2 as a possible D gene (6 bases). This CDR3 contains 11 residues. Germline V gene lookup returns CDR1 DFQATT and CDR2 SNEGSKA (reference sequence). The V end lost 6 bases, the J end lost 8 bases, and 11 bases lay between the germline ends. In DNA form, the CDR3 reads TGCAGTGCGGCCGGAGGGGATGAGCAGTTCTTC. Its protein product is CSAAGGDEQFF.

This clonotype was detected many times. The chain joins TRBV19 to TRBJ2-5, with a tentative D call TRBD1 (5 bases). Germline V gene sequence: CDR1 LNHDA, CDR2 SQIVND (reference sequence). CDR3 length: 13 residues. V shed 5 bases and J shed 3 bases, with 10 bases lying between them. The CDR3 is CASSVDSEETQYF. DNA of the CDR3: TGTGCCAGTAGTGTCGACAGCGAAGAGACCCAGTACTTC.

The CDR3 region is CASSWPSGTGPYEQYF. Written as DNA, the CDR3 is TGTGCCAGCAGTTGGCCCTCCGGGACAGGCCCCTACGAGCAGTACTTC. The rearrangement links TRBV6-4 to TRBJ2-7; TRBD1 aligns across 8 bases. CDR3 size: 16 residues. From germline, CDR1 is MRHNA and CDR2 SNTAGT. The ends lost 5 bases at V and 2 bases at J; junction bases unmatched: 11.

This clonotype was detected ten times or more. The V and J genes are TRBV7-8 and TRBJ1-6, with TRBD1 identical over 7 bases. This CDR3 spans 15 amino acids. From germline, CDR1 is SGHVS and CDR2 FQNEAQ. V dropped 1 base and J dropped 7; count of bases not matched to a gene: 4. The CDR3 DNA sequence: TGTGCCAGCAGCTTAGATGGGACAGAGAATTCACCCCTCCACTTT. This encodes CASSLDGTENSPLHF.

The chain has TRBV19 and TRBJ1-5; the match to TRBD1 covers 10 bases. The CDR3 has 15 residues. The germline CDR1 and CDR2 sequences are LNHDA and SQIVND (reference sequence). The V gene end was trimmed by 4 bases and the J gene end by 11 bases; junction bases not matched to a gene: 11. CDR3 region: CASSTTGQGFRAQHF. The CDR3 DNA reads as TGTGCCAGTAGTACGACGGGACAGGGGTTCAGGGCCCAGCATTTT.

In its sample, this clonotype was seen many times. CDR3 sequence (DNA): TGTGCCACCAGCAACGGGACTTACTCCTACGAGCAGTACTTC. This translates into CATSNGTYSYEQYF. This chain joins TRBV15 and TRBJ2-7; perhaps TRBD2 as D (6 bases). CDR1 is LNHNV and CDR2 is YYDKDF in the germline V gene (reference sequence). This CDR3 contains 14 residues. V was pared by 4 bases and J by 0 bases, with 10 bases between.

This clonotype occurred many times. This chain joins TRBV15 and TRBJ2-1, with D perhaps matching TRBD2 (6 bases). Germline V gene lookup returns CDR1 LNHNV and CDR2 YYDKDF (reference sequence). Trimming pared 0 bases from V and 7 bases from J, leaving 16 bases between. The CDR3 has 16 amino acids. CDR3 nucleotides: TGTGCCACCAGCAGAGATCCTGCGGGAATTATAAATGAGCAGTTCTTC. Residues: CATSRDPAGIINEQFF.

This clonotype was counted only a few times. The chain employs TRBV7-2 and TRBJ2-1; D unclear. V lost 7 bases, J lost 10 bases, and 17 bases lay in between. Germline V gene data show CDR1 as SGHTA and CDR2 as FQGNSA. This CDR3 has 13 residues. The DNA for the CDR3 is TGTGCCAGCAACTCTAGACCCCGGCACGAGCAGTTCTTC. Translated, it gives CASNSRPRHEQFF.

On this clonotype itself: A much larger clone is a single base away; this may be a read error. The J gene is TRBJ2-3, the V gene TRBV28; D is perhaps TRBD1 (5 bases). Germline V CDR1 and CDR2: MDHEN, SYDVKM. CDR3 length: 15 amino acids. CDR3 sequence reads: CVSSFRFLSGDTQYF. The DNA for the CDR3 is TGTGTCAGCAGTTTCAGGTTTTTGTCAGGGGATACGCAGTATTTT.

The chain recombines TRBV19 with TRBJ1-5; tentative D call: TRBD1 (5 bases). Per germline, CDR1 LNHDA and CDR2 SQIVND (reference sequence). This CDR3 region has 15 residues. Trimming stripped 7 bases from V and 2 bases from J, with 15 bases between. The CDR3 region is CASTPQGHRNQPQHF. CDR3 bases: TGTGCCAGTACCCCCCAGGGTCACCGCAATCAGCCCCAGCATTTT.

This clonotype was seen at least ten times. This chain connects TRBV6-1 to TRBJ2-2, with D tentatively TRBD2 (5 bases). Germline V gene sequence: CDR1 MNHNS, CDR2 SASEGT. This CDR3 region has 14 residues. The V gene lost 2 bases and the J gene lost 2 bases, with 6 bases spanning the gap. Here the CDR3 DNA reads TGTGCCAGCAGTGAACTAGCAAACACCGGGGAGCTGTTTTTT. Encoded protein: CASSELANTGELFF.

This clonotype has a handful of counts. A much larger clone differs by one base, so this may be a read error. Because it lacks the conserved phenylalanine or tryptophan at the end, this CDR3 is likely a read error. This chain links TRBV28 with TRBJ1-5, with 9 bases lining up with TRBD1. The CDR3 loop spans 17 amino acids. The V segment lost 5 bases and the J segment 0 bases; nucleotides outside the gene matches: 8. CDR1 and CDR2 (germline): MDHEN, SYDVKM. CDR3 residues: CASSQGQGLHSNQPQHS. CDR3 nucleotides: TGTGCCAGCAGTCAGGGACAGGGCCTACATAGCAATCAGCCCCAGCATTCT.

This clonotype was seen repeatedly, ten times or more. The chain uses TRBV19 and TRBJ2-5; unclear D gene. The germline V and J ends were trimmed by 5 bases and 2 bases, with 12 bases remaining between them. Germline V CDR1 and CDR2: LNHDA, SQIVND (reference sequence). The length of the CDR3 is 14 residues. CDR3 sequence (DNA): TGTGCCAGTAGTTCCCCGTGGGGTCAAGAGACCCAGTACTTC. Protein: CASSSPWGQETQYF.

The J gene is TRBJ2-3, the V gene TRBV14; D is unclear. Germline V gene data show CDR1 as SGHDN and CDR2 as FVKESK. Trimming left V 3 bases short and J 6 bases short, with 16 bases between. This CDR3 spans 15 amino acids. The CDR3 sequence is CASSHLFVASDTQYF. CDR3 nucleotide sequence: TGTGCCAGCAGCCACCTCTTTGTGGCTTCCGATACGCAGTATTTT.

The DNA for the CDR3 is TGTGCCAGCAGCCGGACAGGCTTAACCTACGAGCAGTACTTC. This sequence encodes CASSRTGLTYEQYF. This chain connects TRBV28 to TRBJ2-7; 7 bases align to TRBD1. Germline V gives CDR1 MDHEN, CDR2 SYDVKM. The CDR3 sequence is 14 residues long. Trimming removed 6 bases from V and 2 bases from J; junction bases left unmatched: 7.

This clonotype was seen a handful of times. CDR3 sequence (DNA): TGTGCCAGCAGTGAAGGGACAGGGGACCGAACCGGGGAGCTGTTTTTT. It yields the protein CASSEGTGDRTGELFF. The V call is TRBV2, the J call TRBJ2-2; TRBD1 agrees at 9 bases. The V segment lost 1 base and the J segment 5 bases; nucleotides outside the gene matches: 5. The CDR3 is 16 amino acids. Germline CDR1 and CDR2: SNHLY and FYNNEI.

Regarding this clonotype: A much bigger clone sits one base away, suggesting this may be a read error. The CDR3 region is CASSYLSSYEQYF. CDR3 DNA: TGTGCCAGCAGTTACCTCAGCTCCTACGAGCAGTACTTC. The chain links TRBV6-5 to TRBJ2-7, with D unclear. From germline, CDR1 is MNHEY and CDR2 SVGAGI. Trimming cost V 2 bases and J 0 bases, with 5 bases left between them. The CDR3 runs to 13 residues.

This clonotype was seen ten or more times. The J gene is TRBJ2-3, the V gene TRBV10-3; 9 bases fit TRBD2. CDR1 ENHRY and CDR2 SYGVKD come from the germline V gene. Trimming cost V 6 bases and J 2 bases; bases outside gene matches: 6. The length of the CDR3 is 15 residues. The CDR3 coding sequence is TGTGCCATCAGAGAACTAGCGGGTGCCACAGATACGCAGTATTTT. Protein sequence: CAIRELAGATDTQYF.

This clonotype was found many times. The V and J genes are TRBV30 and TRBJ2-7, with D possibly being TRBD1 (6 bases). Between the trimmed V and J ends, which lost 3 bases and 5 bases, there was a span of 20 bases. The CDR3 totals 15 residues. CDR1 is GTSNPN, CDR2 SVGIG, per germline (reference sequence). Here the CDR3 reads CAWRPSRGRTDEQYF. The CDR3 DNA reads TGTGCCTGGAGACCAAGCAGGGGAAGGACAGACGAGCAGTACTTC.